This TCR beta chain comes out of a study of early stage breast cancer tumors. The V end was cut by 0 bases, the J end by 5 bases, with 13 bases between. The CDR3 length is 15 residues. The germline V gene encodes CDR1 LGHNA and CDR2 YSLEER. On this clone: Its target is unknown.

General study results and limits: In about 90% of the 16 patients, blood comparison separated tumor from normal breast.

Each sample had two DNA replicates, 0.5 ug blood or about 1.5 ug tissue. The protocol was immunoSEQ multiplex PCR, while the TCRdb copy is restricted to in-frame clones and leaves out a portion. The data hold tens of thousands of clones, with about 78% observed a single time. The sequencing input was blood. The source is a person aged 45 to 59 with breast cancer. The chain uses TRBV4-3 and TRBJ2-5, with D uncertain. The CDR3 reads CASSQEISPQETQYF. The CDR3 DNA reads TGCGCCAGCAGCCAAGAGATATCCCCGCAGGAGACCCAGTACTTC.